The 21 T cell receptor beta chains presented below share a single source sample, sequenced in a study of multiple sclerosis patients with progressive multifocal leukoencephalopathy. Time point denoted: before natalizumab initiation. Assay used: immunoSEQ multiplex PCR; TCRdb lists only in-frame clones, some missing. Of some 31,000 clones listed, 70% to 90% were seen once; the top ten hold about 1.5%. The sample comprised PBMCs. Receptor source: a human donor with multiple sclerosis.

The V gene is TRBV7-9, the J gene TRBJ1-5; D not resolved. V lost 1 base, J lost 6 bases, and 13 bases lay in between. Germline values: CDR1 SEHNR, CDR2 FQNEAQ (reference sequence). The CDR3 extends over 15 amino acids. The CDR3 DNA is TGTGCCAGCAGCTTAGGGTCAGGAAACCTTCAGCCCCAGCATTTT. It yields the protein CASSLGSGNLQPQHF.

This chain connects TRBV12-5 to TRBJ1-5, with D hard to call. Germline V gene sequence: CDR1 LGHNT, CDR2 FRNRAP. The germline V and J ends were trimmed by 2 bases and 6 bases, with 8 bases remaining between them. The CDR3 is made up of 13 amino acids. CDR3 in DNA: TGTGCTAGTGGTTTGAACCCTTTTCAGCCCCAGCATTTT. Its protein is CASGLNPFQPQHF.

The V and J genes are TRBV4-3 and TRBJ1-1; perhaps TRBD1 as D (6 bases). This CDR3 comprises 15 residues. The V gene's germline CDR1 is LGHNA and CDR2 YSLEER. V dropped 4 bases and J dropped 0 bases, with 12 bases sitting between them. CDR3 nucleotide sequence: TGCGCCAGCAGCCCGGACAGAGAATTGAACACTGAAGCTTTCTTT. Translated: CASSPDRELNTEAFF.

The rearrangement uses TRBV4-1 and TRBJ1-6, with a tentative D call TRBD1 (6 bases). Trimming removed 4 bases from V and 3 bases from J, with 16 bases in between. Germline CDR1 and CDR2: MGHRA and YSYEKL. This CDR3 is built from 17 residues. CDR3 in DNA: TGCGCCAGCAGCCCCCTGGACAGCCTGATCTATAATTCACCCCTCCACTTT. Protein product: CASSPLDSLIYNSPLHF.

The chain has TRBV7-2 and TRBJ2-1; D not resolved. Germline lookup yields CDR1 SGHTA and CDR2 FQGNSA. Trimming took off 5 bases at V and 6 bases at J, with 8 bases between the two ends. The CDR3 totals 12 residues. In nucleotides, the CDR3 is TGTGCCAGCAGCGGTCGCCTCAATGAGCAGTTCTTC. Its protein is CASSGRLNEQFF.

The CDR3, as DNA: TGTGCCAGCAGCTTGGTCGGGGTCCACAATGAGCAGTTCTTC. It yields the protein CASSLVGVHNEQFF. The chain has TRBV5-6 and TRBJ2-1; the D gene is possibly TRBD2 (5 bases). The V gene lost 0 bases and the J gene lost 5 bases, with 9 bases spanning the gap. This CDR3 has 14 amino acids. Germline CDR1 is SGHDT and CDR2 is YYEEEE.

This chain connects TRBV7-2 to TRBJ1-6; D gene unclear. Per the germline V gene, CDR1 is SGHTA and CDR2 is FQGNSA. Trimming took 6 bases from V and 12 from J, leaving 15 bases between them. The CDR3 totals 13 residues. The CDR3 protein is CASRGRTVLPLHF. CDR3 bases: TGTGCCAGCAGAGGGAGGACGGTCTTACCCCTCCACTTT. Variable domain in full (rest from reference TRBV7-2 and TRBJ1-6): GAGVSQSPSNKVTEKGKDVELRCDPISGHTALYWYRQSLGQGLEFLIYFQGNSAPDKSGLPSDRFSAERTGGSVSTLTIQRTQQEDSAVYLCASRGRTVLPLHFGNGTRLTVT.

CDR3 amino acids: CASSRMAGEQETQYF. The CDR3 coding sequence is TGTGCCAGCAGCCGCATGGCGGGAGAGCAAGAGACCCAGTACTTC. The chain couples TRBV7-8 to TRBJ2-5, with TRBD2 matching over 7 bases. The CDR3 runs to 15 residues. Germline trimming cut 5 bases from V and 2 bases from J; bases unmatched to any gene: 8. Germline V gives CDR1 SGHVS, CDR2 FQNEAQ.

This rearrangement joins TRBV2 to TRBJ2-2; possible D gene TRBD2, 6 bases. CDR3 length: 13 residues. Germline assignment: CDR1 SNHLY and CDR2 FYNNEI. Trimming cost V 6 bases and J 9 bases, with 14 bases left between them. The CDR3 DNA reads TGTGCCAGCAGGTCTAGCGAGTCCAGGGAGCTGTTTTTT. Amino acid sequence: CASRSSESRELFF.

The chain employs TRBV29-1 and TRBJ1-2; no clear D gene. Trimming took off 1 base at V and 2 bases at J, with 11 bases between the two ends. The CDR3 runs 14 residues. Germline V gene data show CDR1 as SQVTM and CDR2 as ANQGSEA. The CDR3 here is CSVEGAGLNYGYTF. As DNA, the CDR3 is TGCAGCGTTGAAGGGGCCGGCCTCAACTATGGCTACACCTTC.

V gene TRBV2 combines with J gene TRBJ2-3, with TRBD1 as a possible D gene (5 bases). The CDR3 has 16 amino acids. V shed 1 base and J shed 1 base, with 12 bases lying between them. CDR1 SNHLY and CDR2 FYNNEI come from the germline V gene. The CDR3 coding sequence is TGTGCCAGCAGTGAAGGGGGCTGGGCCCGCACAGATACGCAGTATTTT. Translated: CASSEGGWARTDTQYF.

The chain employs TRBV5-4 and TRBJ2-1; TRBD2 aligns across 8 bases. With 2 bases clipped from V and 5 bases from J, the junction kept 6 bases outside the gene matches. Germline V gene data show CDR1 as SGHNT and CDR2 as YYREEE (reference sequence). The CDR3 covers 15 residues. The DNA of the CDR3 is TGTGCCAGCAGCTTAACGGGAGGGTTAAACAATGAGCAGTTCTTC. It translates to CASSLTGGLNNEQFF.

The gene calls are TRBV4-1 and TRBJ1-2; D ambiguous. CDR3 length equals 15 residues. Trimming removed 1 base from V and 3 bases from J, with 12 bases in between. Germline CDR1 and CDR2: MGHRA and YSYEKL. The CDR3 loop is CASSQASGEHYGYTF. CDR3 in DNA: TGCGCCAGCAGCCAAGCCTCGGGTGAGCACTATGGCTACACCTTC.

The genes are TRBV6-1 and TRBJ2-3, with 9 nucleotides matching TRBD2. Trimming cost V 4 bases and J 4 bases; bases outside gene matches: 9. Germline CDR1 MNHNS, CDR2 SASEGT. This CDR3 has 16 amino acids. For the CDR3, the DNA is TGTGCCAGCAGTGGCGTAGCGGGAGCGTTACCAGATACGCAGTATTTT. Translation: CASSGVAGALPDTQYF.

The chain combines TRBV4-1 with TRBJ2-3, with a weak D call TRBD1 (5 bases). Germline lookup yields CDR1 MGHRA and CDR2 YSYEKL. Trimming shortened V by 0 bases and J by 4 bases, and 11 bases separated the two germline ends. This CDR3 spans 15 amino acids. CDR3 in amino acids: CASSQEGPRADTQYF. The CDR3 nucleotides read TGCGCCAGCAGCCAAGAAGGCCCCAGGGCAGATACGCAGTATTTT.

The chain is built from TRBV7-2 and TRBJ1-1; TRBD1 is a possible D gene (5 bases). Per germline, CDR1 SGHTA and CDR2 FQGNSA. The germline V and J ends were trimmed by 5 bases and 0 bases, with 10 bases remaining between them. The CDR3 extends over 14 amino acids. The CDR3 sequence is CASSPLDMNTEAFF. The DNA of the CDR3 is TGTGCCAGCAGCCCCTTGGACATGAACACTGAAGCTTTCTTT.

V gene TRBV6-6 combines with J gene TRBJ2-7, with 10 bases that match TRBD2. This CDR3 spans 14 amino acids. V lost 2 bases and J lost 3; bases outside the gene matches: 1. In germline, CDR1 is MNHNY, CDR2 SVGAGI (reference sequence). CDR3 residues: CASSYTSGDYEQYF. CDR3 DNA sequence: TGTGCCAGCAGTTACACTAGCGGGGACTACGAGCAGTACTTC.

CDR3 protein: CASSPYPLAGNIQYF. In nucleotides, the CDR3 is TGTGCCAGCAGCCCCTACCCCCTAGCGGGAAACATTCAGTACTTC. The chain has TRBV21-1 and TRBJ2-4; TRBD2, the table's D call, was not compared with the DNA. TRBV21-1 represents a pseudogene. The CDR3 is 15 amino acids.

V and J are TRBV7-9 and TRBJ1-2, with D unresolved. The CDR3 contains 16 residues. Trimming took off 1 base at V and 4 bases at J, with 16 bases between the two ends. Germline assignment: CDR1 SEHNR and CDR2 FQNEAQ (reference sequence). The CDR3 DNA is TGTGCCAGCAGCTTAGGGGCCGGCGAGACGGCCTATGGCTACACCTTC. Translation: CASSLGAGETAYGYTF.

The rearrangement joins TRBV19 to TRBJ1-2; D is unresolved. The CDR3 has 15 residues. V was shortened by 5 bases and J by 2 bases, with 15 bases between the two germline ends. Looked up from germline, CDR1 is LNHDA and CDR2 is SQIVND (reference sequence). The DNA of the CDR3 is TGTGCCAGTAGTCAGTATCGAATCAAGAACTATGGCTACACCTTC. Its translation is CASSQYRIKNYGYTF.

This clone has only one observation. The gene calls are TRBV9 and TRBJ2-4; D gene ambiguous. CDR1 SGDLS and CDR2 YYNGEE come from the germline V gene. With 0 bases removed from V and 7 bases from J, the gap between germline ends came to 11 bases. The CDR3 covers 14 residues. The CDR3 spells CASSVDLTLNIQYF. CDR3 DNA sequence: TGTGCCAGCAGCGTAGATCTTACTCTCAACATTCAGTACTTC.